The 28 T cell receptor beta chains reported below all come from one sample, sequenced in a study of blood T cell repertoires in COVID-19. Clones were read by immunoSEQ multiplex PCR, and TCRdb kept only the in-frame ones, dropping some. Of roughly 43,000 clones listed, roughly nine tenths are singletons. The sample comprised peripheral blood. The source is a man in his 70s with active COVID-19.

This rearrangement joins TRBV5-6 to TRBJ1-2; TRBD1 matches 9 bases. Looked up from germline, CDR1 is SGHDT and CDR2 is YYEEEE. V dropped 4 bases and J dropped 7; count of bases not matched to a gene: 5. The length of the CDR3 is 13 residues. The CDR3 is CASSTRTGVGYTF. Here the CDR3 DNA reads TGTGCCAGCAGCACCCGGACAGGGGTTGGCTACACCTTC. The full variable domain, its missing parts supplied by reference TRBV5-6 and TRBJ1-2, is DAGVTQSPTHLIKTRGQQVTLRCSPKSGHDTVSWYQQALGQGPQFIFQYYEEEERQRGNFPDRFSGHQFPNYSSELNVNALLLGDSALYLCASSTRTGVGYTFGSGTRLTVV.

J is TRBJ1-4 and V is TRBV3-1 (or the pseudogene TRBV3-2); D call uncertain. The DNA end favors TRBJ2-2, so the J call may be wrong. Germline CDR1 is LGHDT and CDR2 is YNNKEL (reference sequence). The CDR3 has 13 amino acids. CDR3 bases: TGTGCCAGCAGCCCGTCCCGTTTTCGGGAGCTGTTTTTT. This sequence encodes CASSPSRFRELFF.

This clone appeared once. CDR3 protein: CSVGAAYEQYF. CDR3 nucleotides: TGCAGCGTAGGGGCAGCCTACGAGCAGTACTTC. The chain recombines TRBV29-1 with TRBJ2-7, with TRBD1 as a possible D gene (5 bases). V was pared by 6 bases and J by 2 bases, with 8 bases between. The CDR3 loop spans 11 amino acids. The germline CDR1 and CDR2 sequences are SQVTM and ANQGSEA.

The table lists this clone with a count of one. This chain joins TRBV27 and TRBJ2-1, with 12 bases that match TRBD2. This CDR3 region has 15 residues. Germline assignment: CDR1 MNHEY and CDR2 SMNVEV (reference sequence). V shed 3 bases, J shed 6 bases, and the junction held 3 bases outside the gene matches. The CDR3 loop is CASSFPSGGGNEQFF. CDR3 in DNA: TGTGCCAGCAGTTTTCCTAGCGGGGGGGGCAATGAGCAGTTCTTC.

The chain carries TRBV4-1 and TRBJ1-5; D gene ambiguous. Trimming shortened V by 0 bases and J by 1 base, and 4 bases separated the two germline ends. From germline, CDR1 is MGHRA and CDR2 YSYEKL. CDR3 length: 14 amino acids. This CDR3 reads CASSQEASNQPQHF. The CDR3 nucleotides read TGCGCCAGCAGCCAAGAAGCAAGCAATCAGCCCCAGCATTTT.

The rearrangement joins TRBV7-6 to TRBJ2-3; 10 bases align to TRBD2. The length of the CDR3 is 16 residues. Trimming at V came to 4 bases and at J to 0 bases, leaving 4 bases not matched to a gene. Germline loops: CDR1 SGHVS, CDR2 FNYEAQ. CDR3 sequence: CASSSTTSGSTDTQYF. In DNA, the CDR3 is TGTGCCAGCAGCTCTACGACTAGCGGGAGCACAGATACGCAGTATTTT.

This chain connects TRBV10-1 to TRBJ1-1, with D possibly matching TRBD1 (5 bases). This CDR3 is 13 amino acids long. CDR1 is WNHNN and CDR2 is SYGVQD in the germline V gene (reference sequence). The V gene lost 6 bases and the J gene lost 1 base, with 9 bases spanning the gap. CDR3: CASSRTPNTEAFF. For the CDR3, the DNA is TGCGCCAGCAGCCGGACACCGAACACTGAAGCTTTCTTT.

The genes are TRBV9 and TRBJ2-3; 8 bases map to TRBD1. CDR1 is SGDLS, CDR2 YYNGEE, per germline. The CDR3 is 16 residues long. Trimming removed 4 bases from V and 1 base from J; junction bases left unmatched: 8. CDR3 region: CASSLLPGQGTDTQYF. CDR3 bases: TGTGCCAGCAGCCTCTTACCGGGACAGGGCACAGATACGCAGTATTTT.

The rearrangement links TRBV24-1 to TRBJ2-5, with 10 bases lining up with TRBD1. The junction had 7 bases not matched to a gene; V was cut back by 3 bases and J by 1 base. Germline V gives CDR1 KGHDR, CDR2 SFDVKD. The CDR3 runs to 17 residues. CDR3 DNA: TGTGCCACCAGTGATCCCGGACAGGGGGATTCCCAAGAGACCCAGTACTTC. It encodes CATSDPGQGDSQETQYF.

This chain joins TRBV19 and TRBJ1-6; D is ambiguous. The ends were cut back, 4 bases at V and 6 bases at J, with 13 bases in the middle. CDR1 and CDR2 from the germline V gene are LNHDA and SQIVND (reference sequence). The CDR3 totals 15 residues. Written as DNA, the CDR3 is TGTGCCAGTAGTAAAATCGCGACATCTAATTCACCCCTCCACTTT. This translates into CASSKIATSNSPLHF.

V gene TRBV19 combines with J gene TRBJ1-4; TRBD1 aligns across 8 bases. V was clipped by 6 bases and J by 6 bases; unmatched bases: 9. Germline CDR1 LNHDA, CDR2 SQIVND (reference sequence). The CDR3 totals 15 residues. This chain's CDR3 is CASSLKQGEDEKLFF. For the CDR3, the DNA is TGTGCCAGTAGCCTCAAACAGGGGGAGGATGAAAAACTGTTTTTT.

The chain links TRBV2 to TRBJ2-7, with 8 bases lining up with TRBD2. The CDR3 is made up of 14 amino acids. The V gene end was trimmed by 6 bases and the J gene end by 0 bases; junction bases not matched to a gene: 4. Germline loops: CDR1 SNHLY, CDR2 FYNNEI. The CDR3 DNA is TGTGCCAGCAGAATAGCGGGGAGCTCCTACGAGCAGTACTTC. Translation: CASRIAGSSYEQYF.

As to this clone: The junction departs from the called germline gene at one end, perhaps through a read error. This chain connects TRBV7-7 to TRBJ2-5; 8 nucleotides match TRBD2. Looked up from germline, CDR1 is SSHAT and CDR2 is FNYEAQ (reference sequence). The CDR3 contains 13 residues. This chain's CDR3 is CASSRGGLETQYF. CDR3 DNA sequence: TGTGCTAGCAGTCGGGGGGGGTTAGAGACCCAGTACTTC.

CDR3 sequence (DNA): TGTGCCAGCAGTGAAAGCGGGGGGGTCCGGGAGACCCAGTACTTC. Amino acid sequence: CASSESGGVRETQYF. The V call is TRBV2, the J call TRBJ2-5; 10 bases map to TRBD2. CDR3 size: 15 residues. The germline gives CDR1 SNHLY, CDR2 FYNNEI. V was pared by 2 bases and J by 5 bases, with 5 bases of the junction left unmatched.

In DNA form, the CDR3 reads TGTGCCAGCAGCCATGGGACTAGCGGGGGAACCGGGGAGCTGTTTTTT. It translates to CASSHGTSGGTGELFF. V usage is TRBV4-2 and J usage is TRBJ2-2, with 14 positions matching TRBD2. The CDR3 runs 16 residues. Germline lookup yields CDR1 LGHNA and CDR2 YNFKEQ. J was trimmed by 5 bases and V by 3 bases; bases with no gene match: 2.

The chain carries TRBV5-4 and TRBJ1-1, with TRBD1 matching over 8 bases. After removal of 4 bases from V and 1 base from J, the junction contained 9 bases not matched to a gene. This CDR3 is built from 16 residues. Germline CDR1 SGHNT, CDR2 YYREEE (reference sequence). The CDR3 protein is CASSKGQDGANTEAFF. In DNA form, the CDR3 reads TGTGCCAGCAGCAAGGGACAGGATGGGGCGAACACTGAAGCTTTCTTT.

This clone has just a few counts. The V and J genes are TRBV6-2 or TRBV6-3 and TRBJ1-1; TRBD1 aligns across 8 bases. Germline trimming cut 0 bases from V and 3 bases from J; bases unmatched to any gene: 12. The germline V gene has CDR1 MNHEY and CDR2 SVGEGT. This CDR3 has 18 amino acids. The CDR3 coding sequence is TGTGCCAGCAGTTACTCGAACAGGGGGTTGATGCTGGACACTGAAGCTTTCTTT. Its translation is CASSYSNRGLMLDTEAFF.

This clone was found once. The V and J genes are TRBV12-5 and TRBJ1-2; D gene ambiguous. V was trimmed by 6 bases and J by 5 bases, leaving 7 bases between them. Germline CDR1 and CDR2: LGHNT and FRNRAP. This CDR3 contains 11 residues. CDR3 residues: CASGEVYGYTF. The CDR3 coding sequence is TGTGCTAGTGGGGAGGTGTATGGCTACACCTTC.

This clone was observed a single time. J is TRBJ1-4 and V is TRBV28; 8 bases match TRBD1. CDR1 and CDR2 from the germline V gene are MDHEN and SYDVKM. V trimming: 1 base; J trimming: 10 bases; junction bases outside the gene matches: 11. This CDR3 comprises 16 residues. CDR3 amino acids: CASSLSSGGRHGKLFF. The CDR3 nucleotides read TGTGCCAGCAGTTTATCGTCAGGGGGCAGACATGGAAAACTGTTTTTT.

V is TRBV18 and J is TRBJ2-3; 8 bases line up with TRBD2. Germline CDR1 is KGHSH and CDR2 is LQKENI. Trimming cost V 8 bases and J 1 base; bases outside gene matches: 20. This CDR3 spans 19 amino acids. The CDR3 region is CASHAGGKSPGGGTDTQYF. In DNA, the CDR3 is TGTGCCAGCCACGCGGGGGGAAAATCTCCGGGGGGTGGCACAGATACGCAGTATTTT.

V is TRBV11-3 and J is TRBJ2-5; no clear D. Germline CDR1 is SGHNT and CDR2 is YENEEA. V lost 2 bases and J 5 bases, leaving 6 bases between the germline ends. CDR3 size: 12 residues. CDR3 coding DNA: TGTGCCAGCAGCTTAAGTCGGGAGACCCAGTACTTC. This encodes CASSLSRETQYF.

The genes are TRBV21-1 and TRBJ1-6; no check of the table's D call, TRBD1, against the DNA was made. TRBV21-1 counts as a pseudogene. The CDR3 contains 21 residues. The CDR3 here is CASSKDLGDRGQAWDNSPLHF. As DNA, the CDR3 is TGTGCCAGCAGCAAAGATTTGGGGGACAGGGGTCAAGCTTGGGATAATTCACCCCTCCACTTT.

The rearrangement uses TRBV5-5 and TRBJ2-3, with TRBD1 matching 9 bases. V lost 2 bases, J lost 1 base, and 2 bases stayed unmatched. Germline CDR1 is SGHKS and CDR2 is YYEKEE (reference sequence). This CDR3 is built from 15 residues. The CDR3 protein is CASSFNRGRTDTQYF. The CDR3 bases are TGTGCCAGCAGCTTCAACAGGGGGCGCACAGATACGCAGTATTTT.

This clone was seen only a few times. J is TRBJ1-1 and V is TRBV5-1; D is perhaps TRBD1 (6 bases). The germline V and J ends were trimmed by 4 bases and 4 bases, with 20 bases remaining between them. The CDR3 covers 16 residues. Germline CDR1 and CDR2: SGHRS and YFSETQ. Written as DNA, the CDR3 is TGCGCCAGCAGCCCACAGGGTACATCATTTGGCACTGAAGCTTTCTTT. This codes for CASSPQGTSFGTEAFF. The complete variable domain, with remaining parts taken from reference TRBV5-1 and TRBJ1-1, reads KAGVTQTPRYLIKTRGQQVTLSCSPISGHRSVSWYQQTPGQGLQFLFEYFSETQRNKGNFPGRFSGRQFSNSRSEMNVSTLELGDSALYLCASSPQGTSFGTEAFFGQGTRLTVV.

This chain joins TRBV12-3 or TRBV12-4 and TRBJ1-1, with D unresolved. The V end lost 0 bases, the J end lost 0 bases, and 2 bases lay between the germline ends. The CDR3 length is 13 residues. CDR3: CASSLAVNTEAFF. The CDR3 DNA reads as TGTGCCAGCAGTTTAGCCGTGAACACTGAAGCTTTCTTT.

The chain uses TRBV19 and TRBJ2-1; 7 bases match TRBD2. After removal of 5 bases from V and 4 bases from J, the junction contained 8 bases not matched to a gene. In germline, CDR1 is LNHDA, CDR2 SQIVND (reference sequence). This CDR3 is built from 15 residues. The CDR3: CASSASGEAYNEQFF. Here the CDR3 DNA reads TGTGCCAGTAGTGCGAGCGGGGAAGCTTACAATGAGCAGTTCTTC.

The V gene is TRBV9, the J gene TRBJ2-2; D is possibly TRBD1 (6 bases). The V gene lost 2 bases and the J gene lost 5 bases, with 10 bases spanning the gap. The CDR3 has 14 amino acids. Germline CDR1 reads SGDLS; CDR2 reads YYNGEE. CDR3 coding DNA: TGTGCCAGCAGCGTCAGGGGAGTTACCGGGGAGCTGTTTTTT. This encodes CASSVRGVTGELFF.

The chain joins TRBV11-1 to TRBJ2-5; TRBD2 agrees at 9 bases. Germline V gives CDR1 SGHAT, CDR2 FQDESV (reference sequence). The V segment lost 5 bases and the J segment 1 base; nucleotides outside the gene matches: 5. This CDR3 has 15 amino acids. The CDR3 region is CASSPKRGAQETQYF. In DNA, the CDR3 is TGTGCCAGCAGCCCGAAGCGGGGGGCCCAAGAGACCCAGTACTTC. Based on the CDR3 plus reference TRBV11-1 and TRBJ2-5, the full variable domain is EAEVAQSPRYKITEKSQAVAFWCDPISGHATLYWYRQILGQGPELLVQFQDESVVDDSQLPKDRFSAERLKGVDSTLKIQPAELGDSAMYLCASSPKRGAQETQYFGPGTRLLVL.